This entry lists 3 T cell receptor beta chains sequenced from one sample in a study of blood T cell repertoires in COVID-19. TCRdb keeps only in-frame clones here, not all; method: immunoSEQ multiplex PCR. The top ten clones hold 2.5% to 3.5% of a sample with around 200,000 clones, 80% to 90% of them seen once. The sequenced sample consisted of peripheral blood. These receptors were obtained from a man in his fifties with active or convalescent COVID-19.

CDR3 nucleotide sequence: TGTGCCAGTAATCCAGCTAGGTCCCGACCCTACGAGCAGTACTTC. Protein: CASNPARSRPYEQYF. The chain joins TRBV19 to TRBJ2-7; the D is unclear. This CDR3 has 15 amino acids. Deletions cut 7 bases from V and 2 bases from J, with 18 bases between. The germline V gene encodes CDR1 LNHDA and CDR2 SQIVND (reference sequence).

The V and J genes are TRBV25-1 and TRBJ2-3; 11 bases are a match to TRBD1. Unmatched junction bases numbered 14, after V lost 6 bases and J lost 6 bases. This CDR3 has 17 residues. CDR1 MGHDK and CDR2 SYGVNS come from the germline V gene. The DNA of the CDR3 is TGTGCCAGCAGCTCCCCAGGGACAGGGGGTCTATTGGATACGCAGTATTTT. It translates to CASSSPGTGGLLDTQYF.

V usage is TRBV7-2 and J usage is TRBJ1-1; D uncertain. Germline V gives CDR1 SGHTA, CDR2 FQGNSA. The V gene lost 1 base and the J gene lost 5 bases, with 8 bases spanning the gap. This CDR3 has 13 amino acids. DNA for the CDR3: TGTGCCAGCAGCTTAGGCCCAGTTACTGAAGCTTTCTTT. Amino acids: CASSLGPVTEAFF.